The TCR beta chain under discussion was sequenced for a study of blood T cell repertoires in COVID-19. In the study overall: Researchers got acute and convalescent COVID-19 samples from the United States, Italy and Spain.

The study recruited people aged 18 to 89 years across roughly 23 US areas. Participant-given clinical history determined each cohort assignment. Symptom resolution, clearance, or two negative PCRs marked the recovered donors of Cohort 3. This clone was observed a few times. Repertoires were generated with immunoSEQ multiplex PCR, while TCRdb's copy carries only in-frame clones and drops some. The table has about 64,000 clones, around 90% seen once. From germline, CDR1 is LGHNA and CDR2 YNFKEQ. CDR3 length equals 13 residues. V was pared by 7 bases and J by 1 base, with 10 bases between. Sequenced material: PBMCs or T cells enriched from blood (not recorded which). This TCR came from a woman aged 40 to 50 who had recovered from COVID-19. The chain links TRBV4-2 to TRBJ1-1, with D hard to call. The CDR3 reads CASTDNSNTEAFF. Written as DNA, the CDR3 is TGTGCCAGCACCGACAACTCGAACACTGAAGCTTTCTTT.